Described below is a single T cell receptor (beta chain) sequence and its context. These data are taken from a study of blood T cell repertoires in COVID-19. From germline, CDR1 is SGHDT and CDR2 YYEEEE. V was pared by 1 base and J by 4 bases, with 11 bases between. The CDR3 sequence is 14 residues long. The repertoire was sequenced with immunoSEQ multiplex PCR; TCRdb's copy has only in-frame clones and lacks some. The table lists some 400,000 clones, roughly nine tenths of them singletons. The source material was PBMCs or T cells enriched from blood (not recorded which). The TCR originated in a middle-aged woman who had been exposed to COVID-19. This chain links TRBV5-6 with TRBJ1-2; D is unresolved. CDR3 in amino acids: CASSLNGVGYGYTF. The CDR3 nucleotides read TGTGCCAGCAGCTTGAACGGGGTGGGCTATGGCTACACCTTC.